The 3 T cell receptor beta chains listed next were all sequenced from one sample in a study of blood T cell repertoires in COVID-19. The assay was immunoSEQ multiplex PCR, and TCRdb's table has in-frame clones only and misses some. The sample includes just over 300,000 clones, about 91% seen only once; the top ten take about 9.8%. The sample taken for sequencing was PBMCs or T cells enriched from blood (not recorded which). The receptor set was obtained from a woman aged 18-30 years who had recovered from COVID-19.

The chain combines TRBV11-2 with TRBJ1-2; 7 positions agree with TRBD1. Germline loops: CDR1 SGHAT, CDR2 FQNNGV. The CDR3 has 14 amino acids. The junction had 7 bases not matched to a gene; V was cut back by 1 base and J by 8 bases. CDR3 nucleotides: TGTGCCAGCAGCTTAGGAACAGGGGTCGTCGGCTACACCTTC. Translating gives CASSLGTGVVGYTF.

The CDR3 loop reads CASSVRDRGLVGEKLFF. CDR3 in DNA: TGTGCCAGCAGCGTCCGGGACAGGGGGCTGGTGGGGGAAAAACTGTTTTTT. V gene TRBV7-6 combines with J gene TRBJ1-4; 12 bases line up with TRBD1. This CDR3 spans 17 amino acids. V shed 5 bases and J 8 bases; nucleotides not matched to a gene: 12. The germline gives CDR1 SGHVS, CDR2 FNYEAQ.

This chain joins TRBV4-3 and TRBJ1-3; D remains ambiguous. The V gene's germline CDR1 is LGHNA and CDR2 YSLEER. V lost 1 base and J lost 4, with 8 bases in between. This CDR3 is built from 14 residues. CDR3 protein: CASSQGSIGNTIYF. DNA of the CDR3: TGCGCCAGCAGCCAAGGTAGTATCGGAAACACCATATATTTT.